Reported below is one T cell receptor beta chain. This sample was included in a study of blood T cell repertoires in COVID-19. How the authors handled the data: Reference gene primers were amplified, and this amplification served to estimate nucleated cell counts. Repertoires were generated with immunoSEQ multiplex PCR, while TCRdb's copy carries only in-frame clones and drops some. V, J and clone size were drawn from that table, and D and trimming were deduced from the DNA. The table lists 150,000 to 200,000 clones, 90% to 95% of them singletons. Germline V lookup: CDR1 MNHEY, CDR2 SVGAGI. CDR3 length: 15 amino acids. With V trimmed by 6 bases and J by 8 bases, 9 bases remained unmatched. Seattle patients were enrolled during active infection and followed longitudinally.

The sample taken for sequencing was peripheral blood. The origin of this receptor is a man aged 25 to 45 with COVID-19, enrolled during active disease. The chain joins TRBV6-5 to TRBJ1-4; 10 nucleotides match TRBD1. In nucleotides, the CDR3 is TGTGCCAGCAGATTACGTTGGGACAGGGGCGAAAAACTGTTTTTT. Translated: CASRLRWDRGEKLFF.